Shown below are 2 T cell receptor beta chains from a single sample sequenced in a study of blood T cells in healthy people across ages (dated by TCRdb to about 2015). Receptor amplification or capture employed 5' RACE. For sequencing, an Illumina HiSeq 2500 was employed. A second PCR of 7 to 11 cycles was performed with a sample-barcoded 5' primer and a J-beta primer mix. Starting from the raw public reads, TCRdb applied fastp trimming at Q25, assembled clones with MiXCR and retained in-frame beta chains. Rows with one shared CDR3 protein collapse into an entry with the most common genes and DNA. The sample contains over 1,200,000 distinct CDR3 sequences, around 55% of them found a single time. 5% to 7% of the sample is taken by the ten largest. Specimen: blood. The origin of the receptors is a man aged 18 to 29 in good health.

Notes on this clonotype: The junction does not match germline at one end; this may be a read error. The chain is built from TRBV4-1 and TRBJ1-1, with D hard to call. Germline V gives CDR1 MGHRA, CDR2 YSYEKL. The CDR3 loop spans 14 amino acids. For the CDR3, the DNA is TGCGCCAGCAGCGAAGAACCGAACTGGGCTGAAGCTTTCTTT. Encoded protein: CASSEEPNWAEAFF.

The DNA of the CDR3 is TGTGCCAGCAGCAAGTTTTTTCGGCCTCTAGCGGGAGGAAACAATGAGCAGTTCTTC. Protein sequence: CASSKFFRPLAGGNNEQFF. The rearrangement uses TRBV21-1 and TRBJ2-1; the table names TRBD2, a call not compared with the DNA. TRBV21-1 constitutes a pseudogene. The CDR3 loop spans 19 amino acids.